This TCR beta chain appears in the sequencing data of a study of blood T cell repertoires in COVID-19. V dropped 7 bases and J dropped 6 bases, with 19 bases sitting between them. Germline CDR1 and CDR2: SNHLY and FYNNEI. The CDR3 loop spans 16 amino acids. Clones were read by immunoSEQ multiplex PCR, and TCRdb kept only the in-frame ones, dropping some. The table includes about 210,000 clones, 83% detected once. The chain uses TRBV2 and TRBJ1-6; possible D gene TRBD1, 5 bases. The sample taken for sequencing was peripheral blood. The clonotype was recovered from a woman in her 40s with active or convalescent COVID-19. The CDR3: CASTPPGGTSNSPLHF. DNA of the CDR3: TGTGCCAGCACCCCGCCCGGCGGGACCTCTAATTCACCCCTCCACTTT.